This record looks at one T cell receptor beta chain sequence and its context. Germline loops: CDR1 SGHTS, CDR2 YDEGEE. CDR3 length: 17 residues. Trimming removed 5 bases from V and 8 bases from J, with 25 bases in between. The data originate from a study of blood T cell repertoires in COVID-19. Repertoires were generated with immunoSEQ multiplex PCR, while TCRdb's copy carries only in-frame clones and drops some. This sample carries approximately 440,000 clones, 90% of them seen once, and the ten largest clones take about 0.6%. The specimen was PBMCs or T cells enriched from blood (not recorded which). This TCR was sampled from a man between 18 and 35 years old who had recovered from COVID-19. The gene calls are TRBV5-8 and TRBJ1-4; D possibly corresponds to TRBD1 (6 bases). CDR3 DNA sequence: TGTGCCAGCAGGTATATAGGGACATCGTGGAGTAGGGAAAAACTGTTTTTT. It codes for CASRYIGTSWSREKLFF.